This TCR beta chain was sequenced for a study of T-cell memory formation after mild COVID-19. Looking at the study overall: TCR clusters were mostly confined to one donor each. The study, taken as a whole, reports: Some clones that responded turned up in pre-infection memory, which suggests that cross-reactive memory joined in. Largely, contracting CD4+ clones fell within CM and EM, and contracting CD8+ clones within EMRA.

As regards this clonotype: What it binds is not known.

The CDR3 contains 16 residues. Germline values: CDR1 SEHNR, CDR2 FQNEAQ (reference sequence). V dropped 5 bases and J dropped 0; count of bases not matched to a gene: 8. It was 5'RACE with constant-segment primers that produced the TCR alpha and TCR beta cDNA libraries, which carried sample barcodes and UMIs. TCRdb independently ran MiXCR on the 5' RACE reads; one entry per CDR3 protein. Of under 300,000 distinct CDR3 sequences listed, approximately 18% are singletons. Sequenced sample: PBMCs or a T cell subset sorted from them (not recorded which). The sequence was obtained from a man younger than 35 who had mild COVID-19 (a few samples of this study predate the infection). Cell type and time point are not known. The chain uses TRBV7-9 and TRBJ2-3; 7 positions agree with TRBD1. The CDR3 region is CASSDPSQGSTDTQYF. The DNA for the CDR3 is TGTGCCAGCAGCGACCCCTCACAGGGGAGCACAGATACGCAGTATTTT.